This T cell receptor beta chain derives from a study of blood T cell repertoires in COVID-19. Clones were sequenced by immunoSEQ multiplex PCR, and TCRdb holds only the in-frame ones, with some missing. The table records tens of thousands of clones, 60% to 80% of them present only once. This CDR3 comprises 18 residues. Trimming cost V 0 bases and J 2 bases; bases outside gene matches: 8. Germline loops: CDR1 KGHSH, CDR2 LQKENI. Sample: peripheral blood. The chain is built from TRBV18 and TRBJ1-3, with 9 bases matching TRBD1. This TCR derives from a woman aged 70-85 years with acute or convalescent COVID-19. CDR3 nucleotide sequence: TGTGCCAGCTCACCACCCGGGACAGGGCTTATTGCTGGAAACACCATATATTTT. This encodes CASSPPGTGLIAGNTIYF.